This TCR beta chain was captured by sequencing in a study of OX40 agonist ivuxolimab in advanced cancers. The repertoire was sequenced with immunoSEQ multiplex PCR; TCRdb's copy has only in-frame clones and lacks some. The sample includes approximately 70,000 clones, just over 90% of them seen just once. The sequence was collected from an adult with an advanced solid tumor such as melanoma, head and neck, liver or kidney cancer. Specimen: CD4+ or CD8+ T cells sorted from blood, collected in a trial of the OX40 agonist ivuxolimab.

In nucleotides, the CDR3 is TGTGCCAGCAGAGTGGCGGGAGGAGAGACCCAGTACTTC. It encodes CASRVAGGETQYF. The chain couples TRBV6-5 to TRBJ2-5, with 8 bases aligning to TRBD2. There are 13 residues in the CDR3. Germline lookup yields CDR1 MNHEY and CDR2 SVGAGI. The ends lost 6 bases at V and 4 bases at J; junction bases unmatched: 4.